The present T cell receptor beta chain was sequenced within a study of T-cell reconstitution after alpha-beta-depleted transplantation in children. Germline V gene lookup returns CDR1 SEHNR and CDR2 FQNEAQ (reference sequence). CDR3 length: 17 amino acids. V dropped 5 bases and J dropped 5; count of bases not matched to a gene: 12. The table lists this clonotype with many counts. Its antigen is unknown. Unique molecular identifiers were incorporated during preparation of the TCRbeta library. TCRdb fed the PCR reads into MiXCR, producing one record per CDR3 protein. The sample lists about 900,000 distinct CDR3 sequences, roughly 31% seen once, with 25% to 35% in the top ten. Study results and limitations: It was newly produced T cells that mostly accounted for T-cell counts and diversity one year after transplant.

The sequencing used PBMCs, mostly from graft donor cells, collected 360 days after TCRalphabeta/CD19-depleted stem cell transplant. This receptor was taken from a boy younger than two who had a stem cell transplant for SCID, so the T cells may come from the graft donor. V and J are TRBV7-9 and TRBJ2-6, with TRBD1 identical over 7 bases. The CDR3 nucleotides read TGTGCCAGCAGCCCCAAGCCGGGACAGAGATGGGCCAACGTCCTGACTTTC. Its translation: CASSPKPGQRWANVLTF.